Presented here are 18 T cell receptor beta chains from one specimen sequenced in a study of blood T cell repertoires in COVID-19 (dated by TCRdb to about 2020). Library construction relied on the immunoSEQ multiplex PCR assay. The immuneACCESS repertoire file appears here via TCRdb, limited to in-frame rearrangements. These files lack a portion of the clones; in checked studies, under half of the deficit traces to unresolved V genes, and the cause of the others is not known. The sample records about 80,000 clones, approximately 78% of which are singletons. 35% to 40% of the sample is in the top ten clones. Sequenced: peripheral blood. The receptors stem from a woman in her 70s with acute or convalescent COVID-19.

The chain recombines TRBV29-1 with TRBJ1-2, with D uncertain. From germline, CDR1 is SQVTM and CDR2 ANQGSEA. The CDR3 has 12 amino acids. Between the trimmed V and J ends, which lost 6 bases and 7 bases, there was a span of 15 bases. This CDR3 is CSVLLSGGGYTF. The CDR3 DNA reads as TGCAGCGTCCTCCTTTCGGGTGGTGGCTACACCTTC.

The chain has TRBV15 and TRBJ1-1, with D unresolved. V gave up 5 bases and J gave up 5 bases, with 12 bases separating them. The CDR3 is 13 amino acids. Per germline, CDR1 LNHNV and CDR2 YYDKDF (reference sequence). The CDR3 region has the DNA TGTGCCACCAGCGCCTGGCGGGTTACTGAAGCTTTCTTT. This encodes CATSAWRVTEAFF. The whole variable domain, filled in from reference TRBV15 and TRBJ1-1, reads DAMVIQNPRYQVTQFGKPVTLSCSQTLNHNVMYWYQQKSSQAPKLLFHYYDKDFNNEADTPDNFQSRRPNTSFCFLDIRSPGLGDTAMYLCATSAWRVTEAFFGQGTRLTVV.

This clone has just one count. This chain joins TRBV11-3 and TRBJ2-1; D might be TRBD1 (6 bases). Trimming pared 3 bases from V and 9 bases from J, leaving 12 bases between. CDR1 is SGHNT, CDR2 YENEEA, per germline. The CDR3 spans 13 residues. DNA of the CDR3: TGTGCCAGCAGCTTCGACAGGTCCGGTGAGCAGTTCTTC. It is translated as CASSFDRSGEQFF.

The V call is TRBV7-9, the J call TRBJ1-2; 10 nucleotides agree with TRBD1. V gave up 6 bases and J gave up 7 bases; unmatched junction bases: 14. The CDR3 is 16 residues long. Per the germline V gene, CDR1 is SEHNR and CDR2 is FQNEAQ (reference sequence). The CDR3 DNA reads as TGTGCCAGCAGATTTGGTCGTGGGACAGGGGTTTCTGGCTACACCTTC. Translating it yields CASRFGRGTGVSGYTF.

The chain carries TRBV19 and TRBJ2-1; 11 bases match TRBD2. Germline V CDR1 and CDR2: LNHDA, SQIVND (reference sequence). V lost 0 bases to trimming and J lost 4 bases; unmatched junction nucleotides: 5. This CDR3 region has 17 residues. The CDR3 here is CASSIDTGTSGYNEQFF. CDR3 nucleotides: TGTGCCAGTAGTATAGATACGGGGACTAGCGGTTACAATGAGCAGTTCTTC.

V and J are TRBV7-7 and TRBJ2-1, with D tentatively TRBD2 (6 bases). The CDR3 is 16 residues long. Germline V gene lookup returns CDR1 SSHAT and CDR2 FNYEAQ (reference sequence). Trimming removed 4 bases at V and 5 bases at J, with 18 bases between. The CDR3 reads CASSSGRLVGNNEQFF. The CDR3 nucleotides read TGTGCCAGCAGCTCGGGCCGACTAGTAGGGAACAATGAGCAGTTCTTC.

This clone has just a few counts. One end of the junction does not line up with germline, which may come from a read error. The V gene is TRBV7-9, the J gene TRBJ2-1, with D possibly matching TRBD1 (6 bases). The V gene's germline CDR1 is SEHNR and CDR2 FQNEAQ (reference sequence). This CDR3 has 16 residues. CDR3 protein: CASSLASAGDYNEQFF. CDR3 nucleotide sequence: TGTGCCAGCAGCCTAGCTTCCGCAGGGGACTACAATGAGCAGTTCTTC.

The rearrangement links TRBV24-1 to TRBJ2-1; 9 bases align to TRBD1. Germline values: CDR1 KGHDR, CDR2 SFDVKD. The V segment lost 6 bases and the J segment 5 bases; nucleotides outside the gene matches: 4. This CDR3 has 14 residues. CDR3 sequence: CATSTGQGNNEQFF. In DNA form, the CDR3 reads TGTGCCACCAGTACAGGACAGGGGAACAATGAGCAGTTCTTC.

The chain recombines TRBV19 with TRBJ1-5; possible D gene TRBD1, 5 bases. The V gene's germline CDR1 is LNHDA and CDR2 SQIVND (reference sequence). Deletions cut 4 bases from V and 5 bases from J, with 21 bases between. This CDR3 has 17 amino acids. CDR3 DNA sequence: TGTGCCAGTAGTAGATATAGGGCAGGGCCGAATGATCAGCCCCAGCATTTT. Its translation: CASSRYRAGPNDQPQHF.

V usage is TRBV6-6 and J usage is TRBJ1-2, with D possibly being TRBD1 (5 bases). CDR1 and CDR2 (germline): MNHNY, SVGAGI (reference sequence). There are 14 residues in the CDR3. Trimming took 5 bases from V and 3 from J, leaving 13 bases between them. This chain's CDR3 is CASSPNTGHYGYTF. Written as DNA, the CDR3 is TGTGCCAGCAGTCCAAACACAGGCCACTATGGCTACACCTTC.

The V call is TRBV11-2, the J call TRBJ2-7, with 13 bases identical to TRBD2. The germline CDR1 and CDR2 sequences are SGHAT and FQNNGV. The J segment lost 7 bases and the V segment lost 5 bases, leaving 5 bases of the junction unmatched. The CDR3 is 14 amino acids. CDR3 bases: TGTGCCAGCAGCCTGGGGACTAGCGGGAATGAGCAGTACTTC. Protein product: CASSLGTSGNEQYF.

This clone was observed a few times. The rearrangement links TRBV6-6 to TRBJ1-3; D is unresolved. CDR1 is MNHNY, CDR2 SVGAGI, per germline (reference sequence). The CDR3 is made up of 13 amino acids. Trimming took off 7 bases at V and 0 bases at J, with 7 bases between the two ends. The CDR3 region has the DNA TGTGCCAGCACCTACAGCTCTGGAAACACCATATATTTT. Protein product: CASTYSSGNTIYF.

The chain combines TRBV5-6 with TRBJ1-2; 8 nucleotides align to TRBD1. V gave up 4 bases and J gave up 7 bases; unmatched junction bases: 9. The CDR3 runs to 14 residues. Germline CDR1 reads SGHDT; CDR2 reads YYEEEE. This CDR3 is CASSGRGRGPGYTF. The CDR3 region has the DNA TGTGCCAGCAGCGGCCGGGGCAGGGGGCCTGGCTACACCTTC.

The chain recombines TRBV2 with TRBJ2-2; 16 nucleotides align to TRBD2. This CDR3 spans 18 amino acids. V lost 4 bases, J lost 6 bases, and 8 bases stayed unmatched. Germline values: CDR1 SNHLY, CDR2 FYNNEI. CDR3 amino acids: CASSASGLAGGRAGELFF. CDR3 nucleotides: TGTGCCAGCAGTGCGTCGGGACTAGCGGGAGGGAGGGCCGGGGAGCTGTTTTTT.

This clone appeared many times. The chain is built from TRBV10-2 and TRBJ1-3, with a possible D match to TRBD1 (6 bases). V lost 6 bases to trimming and J lost 0 bases, with 15 bases between them. The length of the CDR3 is 16 residues. The germline V gene encodes CDR1 WSHSY and CDR2 SAAADI. The CDR3 DNA follows: TGCGCCAGCAGCTCTACAGGGAACCTCTCTGGAAACACCATATATTTT. This translates into CASSSTGNLSGNTIYF.

The V gene is TRBV5-4, the J gene TRBJ2-1, with D unclear. The CDR3 length is 16 residues. Germline CDR1 SGHNT, CDR2 YYREEE (reference sequence). Deletions cut 0 bases from V and 1 base from J, with 11 bases between. This chain's CDR3 is CASSLVPASSYNEQFF. The DNA of the CDR3 is TGTGCCAGCAGCTTGGTACCGGCTAGTTCCTACAATGAGCAGTTCTTC.

The V and J genes are TRBV5-6 and TRBJ1-2; D is perhaps TRBD1 (5 bases). Deletions cut 3 bases from V and 4 bases from J, with 13 bases between. Germline V gene sequence: CDR1 SGHDT, CDR2 YYEEEE. The CDR3 has 14 residues. The CDR3 protein is CASSSPAGPYGYTF. For the CDR3, the DNA is TGTGCCAGCAGCTCGCCGGCGGGGCCCTATGGCTACACCTTC.

The chain links TRBV15 to TRBJ2-3; TRBD1 is a possible D gene (5 bases). CDR1 and CDR2 (germline): LNHNV, YYDKDF (reference sequence). The V gene lost 0 bases and the J gene lost 4 bases, with 14 bases spanning the gap. The CDR3 has 16 amino acids. CDR3 coding DNA: TGTGCCACCAGCAGAGAAGTTGGCCAGGGTGCAGATACGCAGTATTTT. Its translation is CATSREVGQGADTQYF.